This T cell receptor (beta chain) stems from a study of T cell responses to AZD1222 COVID-19 vaccine (dated by TCRdb to about 2021). Notes on the research overall: A total of over 230 trial participants underwent TCR sequencing, of whom about 210 received two doses of AZD1222 and 26 received two doses of the MenACWY control vaccine. Trial participants were enrolled by age into subgroups of 18-55, 56-69 and 70-plus years, and around 150, 28 and 57 TCR-sequenced participants, respectively, were included in these subgroups.

What the authors observed across the whole study: Participants were mostly white British, with more females than males. The authors suggested clonal diversity may have been underestimated. The 56-69-year group was small, and its depth increase did not reach significance, likely because of low power. Conclusions about previously exposed vaccinees are limited, since just a handful of AZD1222 recipients were seropositive for SARS-CoV-2 at baseline. CD4 TCRs associated with the vaccine covered the entire spike protein, and the dominant responses were in regions 160-218 and 743-854. Epitopes outside the regions mutated in the B.1.351 and B.1.1.7 variants were reportedly recognized by nearly half of the unique spike-specific TCRs. Because no day 14 peak-response samples were available, repertoires were characterized only after the peak T cell response. A significant rise in spike-specific TCR breadth and depth was observed after two AZD1222 doses relative to day 0 and relative to MenACWY recipients.

This specimen's time point label, interpreted: about 28 days (+/-7) after the second vaccine dose. AZD1222 recipients with second doses at about 4 weeks or about 12 weeks were pooled, because spike-specific TCR depth and breadth did not differ between schedules. The vaccinee samples were drawn from two UK trials, COV001 and COV002, one of which was a single-blind randomized controlled phase 2/3 trial testing AZD1222 (ChAdOx1 nCoV-19) in healthy adults. For TCRbeta chain sequencing, PBMC samples from trial participants were taken at day 0 and at day 28 after the second dose. This clone was recorded once. It lacks a known antigen. Base quality data are lacking; no much larger clone is found one base away. The CDR3 regions of human TCRbeta chains were analyzed by immunosequencing. In the source study's methods: TCRs in the repertoires were matched against a reference library of SARS-CoV-2-specific TCRs that had been generated with the MIRA antigen-specificity platform. Breadth meant the fraction of unique TCRs that were SARS-CoV-2-associated, whereas depth meant the fraction of total T cells that were SARS-CoV-2-associated. Using the MIRA data, each spike-specific TCR was mapped to the spike region that the TCR reacts to and placed in a CD4 or CD8 class. Log10-transformed breadth and depth values were compared by one-way ANOVA with Sidak's multiple comparisons tests. TCRdb re-hosts the immuneACCESS table, in-frame sequences only. Its copies lack some clones; in the studies checked, an unresolved V gene accounts for under half of them, and the cause for the rest is not known. V, J and clone size are those of that table, while D and trimming were read from the DNA. The table for this sample lists approximately 75,000 clones; 85% to 90% of them were counted only once. The ten largest clones add up to about 1.3% of the sample.

The source material was peripheral blood, sampled 28 days after the second AZD1222 dose. The sequence came from an adult who received the AZD1222 COVID-19 vaccine.

The DNA sequence reads TGTGCCAGCAGCCACGACAGGACAGGGGGATACGAGCAGTACTTC. This yields the protein CASSHDRTGGYEQYF. The chain couples TRBV6-5 to TRBJ2-7; a stretch of 10 junction bases matches TRBD1. Including cysteine and phenylalanine, the CDR3 has 15 amino acids. Only the CDR3 region is kept as DNA, spanning 45 bases read in frame from base 1. After removal of 6 bases from V and 4 bases from J, the junction retains 9 bases not matched to a gene. CDR1 and CDR2, per the germline V gene, are MNHEY and SVGAGI.